Shown below are 21 T cell receptor beta chains from a single sample sequenced in a study of T cells after yellow fever vaccination. TCRdb passed the 5' RACE reads through MiXCR, listing each CDR3 protein once. Here the sample spans 250,000 to 400,000 distinct CDR3 sequences, 4% to 5.5% being singletons. Sequencing was performed on PBMCs, taken 15 days after the yellow fever booster vaccination. The receptors originated from a man between 18 and 29 years old who received the YFV17D yellow fever vaccine.

In its sample, this clonotype was seen many times. The chain links TRBV7-2 to TRBJ2-7; the D is unclear. The V and J ends lost 2 bases and 2 bases respectively, with 7 bases between them. This CDR3 spans 13 amino acids. The V gene's germline CDR1 is SGHTA and CDR2 FQGNSA. As DNA, the CDR3 is TGTGCCAGCAGCTTATGGGCCACCTACGAGCAGTACGTC. Amino acid sequence: CASSLWATYEQYV.

This clonotype appeared a few times. The conserved phenylalanine or tryptophan is not found at the CDR3 terminus, so this likely reflects a read error. The chain recombines TRBV7-3 with TRBJ2-3; 8 bases match TRBD1. V shed 4 bases and J 6 bases; nucleotides not matched to a gene: 6. CDR3 length equals 14 residues. CDR1 and CDR2 from the germline V gene are SGHTA and FQGTGA. CDR3 in amino acids: CASSSGQGADTQYS. As DNA, the CDR3 is TGTGCCAGCAGCTCCGGACAGGGCGCCGATACGCAGTATTCT.

This clonotype was counted many times. The chain carries TRBV20-1 and TRBJ1-5; 7 nucleotides agree with TRBD1. V lost 1 base to trimming and J lost 0 bases; unmatched junction nucleotides: 9. The CDR3 is 17 residues long. The V gene's germline CDR1 is DFQATT and CDR2 SNEGSKA (reference sequence). CDR3 in DNA: TGCAGTGCTAGAGGGCGGGACAGTCCATATAGCAATCAGCCCCAGCATTTT. Amino acids: CSARGRDSPYSNQPQHF.

The V call is TRBV5-6, the J call TRBJ2-7; 7 bases agree with TRBD1. V dropped 2 bases and J dropped 2; count of bases not matched to a gene: 10. This CDR3 is built from 16 residues. CDR1 and CDR2 from the germline V gene are SGHDT and YYEEEE. In DNA form, the CDR3 reads TGTGCCAGCAGCTTCCGGACAGGAGATTATACCTACGAGCAGTACTTC. It codes for CASSFRTGDYTYEQYF.

This clonotype appeared many times. The genes are TRBV2 and TRBJ2-7, with D unclear. The CDR3 loop spans 14 amino acids. Germline CDR1 is SNHLY and CDR2 is FYNNEI. V was pared by 2 bases and J by 0 bases, with 8 bases between. CDR3 protein: CASSESRDSYEQYV. The CDR3 DNA sequence: TGTGCCAGCAGTGAAAGTAGGGACTCCTACGAGCAGTACGTC.

This clonotype was recorded many times. This chain connects TRBV7-2 to TRBJ1-1, with no clear D. The germline CDR1 and CDR2 sequences are SGHTA and FQGNSA. The CDR3 has 14 residues. The V end lost 3 bases, the J end lost 0 bases, and 8 bases lay between the germline ends. CDR3 protein: CASSFTRLNTEAFF. The CDR3 DNA reads TGTGCCAGCAGCTTCACTCGGTTGAACACTGAAGCTTTCTTT.

This clonotype was observed at least ten times. The rearrangement joins TRBV6-6 to TRBJ1-5; D gene uncertain. Between the trimmed V and J ends, which lost 1 base and 1 base, there was a span of 5 bases. CDR3 length: 14 residues. Germline CDR1 reads MNHNY; CDR2 reads SVGAGI (reference sequence). The CDR3 loop is CASSYFQSNQPQHF. The CDR3 nucleotides are TGTGCCAGCAGTTACTTTCAGAGCAATCAGCCCCAGCATTTT.

This clonotype was seen ten or more times. The J gene is TRBJ1-6, the V gene TRBV7-9, with D unclear. With 7 bases removed from V and 8 bases from J, the gap between germline ends came to 15 bases. The CDR3 runs 14 residues. Per germline, CDR1 SEHNR and CDR2 FQNEAQ (reference sequence). CDR3 in amino acids: CASTPGSAHSPLHF. In DNA form, the CDR3 reads TGTGCCAGCACCCCTGGCAGTGCCCATTCACCCCTCCACTTT. Full variable domain (missing parts from reference TRBV7-9 and TRBJ1-6): DTGVSQNPRHKITKRGQNVTFRCDPISEHNRLYWYRQTLGQGPEFLTYFQNEAQLEKSRLLSDRFSAERPKGSFSTLEIQRTEQGDSAMYLCASTPGSAHSPLHFGNGTRLTVT.

This clonotype was recorded a few times. CDR3 loop: CASSLGLAGGPGGNTDTQYF. The CDR3 DNA sequence: TGCGCCAGCAGCTTAGGACTAGCGGGGGGGCCTGGTGGGAACACAGATACGCAGTATTTT. The chain is built from TRBV5-1 and TRBJ2-3; TRBD2 aligns across 15 bases. The CDR3 is 20 residues long. Trimming cost V 2 bases and J 2 bases; bases outside gene matches: 12. Germline loops: CDR1 SGHRS, CDR2 YFSETQ.

This clonotype was found many times. V and J are TRBV20-1 and TRBJ2-1; TRBD2 might be the D (5 bases). V was cut by 0 bases and J by 8 bases, with 8 bases left in between. This CDR3 spans 12 amino acids. CDR1 is DFQATT and CDR2 is SNEGSKA in the germline V gene (reference sequence). The CDR3 reads CSARDPSHEQFF. The DNA of the CDR3 is TGCAGTGCTAGAGACCCTAGCCATGAGCAGTTCTTC.

This clonotype showed up just once. The gene calls are TRBV7-3 and TRBJ1-3; D is perhaps TRBD1 (5 bases). V lost 5 bases, J lost 2 bases, and 19 bases lay in between. CDR1 is SGHTA, CDR2 FQGTGA, per germline. The CDR3 runs 17 residues. As DNA, the CDR3 is TGTGCCAGCAGCCGAGTTTGGCCCCCGGGGCCTGGAAACACCATATATTTT. It encodes CASSRVWPPGPGNTIYF.

The chain has TRBV28 and TRBJ1-1, with TRBD1 matching 8 bases. The CDR3 has 14 amino acids. The J segment lost 0 bases and the V segment lost 6 bases, leaving 3 bases of the junction unmatched. Germline V lookup: CDR1 MDHEN, CDR2 SYDVKM. The CDR3 DNA sequence: TGTGCCAGCAGCGACAGGGGTGTGAACACTGAAGCTTTCTTT. Its translation is CASSDRGVNTEAFF.

Many counts were recorded for this clonotype. V gene TRBV7-2 combines with J gene TRBJ1-6; 7 nucleotides align to TRBD1. In germline, CDR1 is SGHTA, CDR2 FQGNSA. The CDR3 extends over 17 amino acids. V lost 0 bases, J lost 4 bases, and 6 bases stayed unmatched. The CDR3 coding sequence is TGTGCCAGCAGCTTAGCGTACGGACAGGATTATAATTCACCCCTCCACTTT. Protein product: CASSLAYGQDYNSPLHF.

This clonotype was picked up many times. The gene calls are TRBV6-6 and TRBJ1-3; D is ambiguous. This CDR3 spans 14 amino acids. V was cut by 4 bases and J by 8 bases, with 15 bases left in between. The germline CDR1 and CDR2 sequences are MNHNY and SVGAGI (reference sequence). In nucleotides, the CDR3 is TGTGCCAGCAGTTTTACCGGGTCTGGCGACACCATATATTTT. Protein: CASSFTGSGDTIYF.

This clonotype was observed a few times. This chain joins TRBV2 and TRBJ2-7; the D is unclear. Trimming removed 8 bases from V and 3 bases from J, with 14 bases in between. The CDR3 totals 13 residues. Germline CDR1 is SNHLY and CDR2 is FYNNEI. The CDR3: CASDFRAGYEQYV. The CDR3 DNA sequence: TGTGCCAGCGACTTCCGGGCAGGCTACGAGCAGTACGTC.

The chain couples TRBV7-2 to TRBJ1-5, with TRBD1 matching 8 bases. V was pared by 4 bases and J by 6 bases, with 8 bases of the junction left unmatched. The CDR3 is 15 amino acids. Germline loops: CDR1 SGHTA, CDR2 FQGNSA. This chain's CDR3 is CASSYNQGASQPQHF. CDR3 coding DNA: TGTGCCAGCAGCTATAATCAGGGGGCAAGTCAGCCCCAGCATTTT. Combining the CDR3 with reference TRBV7-2 and TRBJ1-5 gives the whole variable domain GAGVSQSPSNKVTEKGKDVELRCDPISGHTALYWYRQSLGQGLEFLIYFQGNSAPDKSGLPSDRFSAERTGGSVSTLTIQRTQQEDSAVYLCASSYNQGASQPQHFGDGTRLSIL.

The V and J genes are TRBV19 and TRBJ2-5, with a weak D call TRBD1 (6 bases). The CDR3 spans 14 residues. Germline values: CDR1 LNHDA, CDR2 SQIVND (reference sequence). Deletions cut 9 bases from V and 5 bases from J, with 19 bases between. CDR3 amino acids: CASNPWGREETQYF. The DNA for the CDR3 is TGTGCCAGCAATCCCTGGGGGCGTGAGGAGACCCAGTACTTC.

The J gene is TRBJ2-6, the V gene TRBV6-5; D may be TRBD1 (5 bases). This CDR3 region has 18 residues. V was shortened by 7 bases and J by 3 bases, with 22 bases between the two germline ends. Germline values: CDR1 MNHEY, CDR2 SVGAGI. Here the CDR3 reads CASKDGLGVHSGANVLTF. CDR3 DNA: TGTGCCAGCAAGGACGGGTTAGGGGTTCACAGTGGGGCCAACGTCCTGACTTTC.

This clonotype was picked up a small number of times. The chain links TRBV6-5 to TRBJ1-2; D gene uncertain. Trimming left V 0 bases short and J 10 bases short, with 12 bases between. This CDR3 is 13 amino acids long. CDR1 and CDR2 (germline): MNHEY, SVGAGI. The CDR3 DNA follows: TGTGCCAGCAGTTACTCAGGCCCCTGGGACTACACCTTC. Encoded protein: CASSYSGPWDYTF.

This clonotype was counted many times. V and J are TRBV6-1 and TRBJ2-4; the D call may be TRBD1 or TRBD2 (5 bases each). This CDR3 is built from 14 residues. The ends were cut back, 1 base at V and 7 bases at J, with 11 bases in the middle. Germline V gives CDR1 MNHNS, CDR2 SASEGT. The DNA of the CDR3 is TGTGCCAGCAGTGAAGTGGTTTGGGGGAACATTCAGTACTTC. Translating gives CASSEVVWGNIQYF.

The chain combines TRBV7-2 with TRBJ2-5; D is perhaps TRBD2 (5 bases). This CDR3 is built from 17 residues. Trimming removed 1 base at V and 4 bases at J, with 19 bases between. CDR1 SGHTA and CDR2 FQGNSA come from the germline V gene. In DNA form, the CDR3 reads TGTGCCAGCAGCTTAGAGTCTCCGCGGGCGCTAGCAGAGACCCAGTACTTC. The encoded protein is CASSLESPRALAETQYF.